This is a list of T cell receptor beta chains from one sample in a study of CD8 T cells in ankylosing spondylitis. A single record per CDR3 protein comes from TCRdb applying MiXCR to the 5' RACE reads. This sample has 85,000 to 90,000 distinct CDR3 sequences; around 30% occur once, and the top ten carry around three fifths. Source material: blood, either unsorted or a sorted T cell fraction (not recorded which). The source of these receptors is a male donor with ankylosing spondylitis or in good health (not recorded which). Each CDR3 is given with its conserved first and last residue. Fields, in order: J gene, clone size, V gene, D gene, CDR3 DNA, CDR3 protein. The D gene is left open where the match is weak. Part of the rows lack a size; the others show once, few, many or a class for expanded clones.

TRBJ2-5 | few | TRBV5-1 | - | TGCGCCAGCAGCGCGGAAGAGACCCAGTACTTC | CASSAEETQYF
TRBJ2-5 | - | TRBV24-1 | - | TGTGCCACCAGTGATTTCGGGGGGCGTCCAGAGACCCAGTACTTC | CATSDFGGRPETQYF
TRBJ1-1 | - | TRBV29-1 | - | TGCAGCGTTGTGGTGGCTTTAAACACTGAAGCTTTCTTT | CSVVVALNTEAFF
TRBJ2-7 | many | TRBV10-2 | TRBD1 | TGCGCCAGCCTAAAGGGACAGATAAGTTACGAGCAGTACTTC | CASLKGQISYEQYF
TRBJ2-7 | - | TRBV3-1 | - | TGTGCCAGCAGCCTCCCCTACGAGCAGTACTTC | CASSLPYEQYF
TRBJ1-4 | - | TRBV20-1 | - | TGCAGTGCTAGGGGTGGGGGGAATGAAAAACTGTTTTTT | CSARGGGNEKLFF
TRBJ2-5 | few | TRBV5-1 | - | TGCGCCAGCAGCTTGTATCTAGATCAAGAGACCCAGTACTTC | CASSLYLDQETQYF
TRBJ1-2 | - | TRBV5-1 | - | TGCGCCAGCAGCCCCCCGGGCGGCTATGGCTACACCTTC | CASSPPGGYGYTF
TRBJ2-7 | - | TRBV5-1 | - | TGCGCCAGCAGCTTGTCTCCGGACTCTAATACCTACGAGCAGTACTTC | CASSLSPDSNTYEQYF
TRBJ2-1 | many | TRBV3-1 | - | TGTGCCAGCAGCCAAGAAGGGAATTTGGTCAGATCCTACAATGAGCAGTTCTTC | CASSQEGNLVRSYNEQFF
TRBJ1-2 | - | TRBV6-2/TRBV6-3 | - | TGTGCCAGCAGTTACTCGATTTACTATGGCTACACCTTC | CASSYSIYYGYTF
TRBJ2-2 | many | TRBV20-1 | - | TGCAGTGCTAGATCAGGGAACACCGGGGAGCTGTTTTTT | CSARSGNTGELFF
TRBJ1-4 | few | TRBV24-1 | - | TGTGCCACGACTCCTGGCAGGGCACTACCAACTAATGAAAAACTGTTTTTT | CATTPGRALPTNEKLFF
TRBJ2-1 | few | TRBV20-1 | - | TGCAGTGCTAGAGCCCCCGAGAAAGGCTACAATGAGCAGTTCTTC | CSARAPEKGYNEQFF
TRBJ1-5 | - | TRBV20-1 | - | TGCAGTGCCGAACCTTACGGGGGTCTGAGCAATCAGCCCCAGCATTTT | CSAEPYGGLSNQPQHF
TRBJ2-3 | few | TRBV7-8 | - | TGTGCCAGCAGTACAACAGATACGCAGTATTTT | CASSTTDTQYF
TRBJ2-5 | - | TRBV27 | - | TGTGCCAGCAGTGACAGCTCAGGCGGGAAGACCCAGTACTTC | CASSDSSGGKTQYF
TRBJ2-5 | few | TRBV5-1 | - | TGCGCCAGCAGCTTTATTGGGTCAACGAAGGAAGAGACCCAGTACTTC | CASSFIGSTKEETQYF
TRBJ2-1 | few | TRBV27 | - | TGTGCCAGCAGTGTGTCGGGGAATGAGCAGTTCTTC | CASSVSGNEQFF
TRBJ1-1 | many | TRBV3-1 | - | TGTGCCAGCAGCATTCAGGGGAGTGAAGCTTTCTTT | CASSIQGSEAFF
TRBJ2-1 | few | TRBV18 | TRBD1 | TGTGCCAGCTCACCATTACAGGGGGCGAGGAATGAGCAGTTCTTC | CASSPLQGARNEQFF
TRBJ2-7 | - | TRBV5-1 | - | TGCGCCAGCAGCTCTAGTCCCGGCTCCTACGAGCAGTACTTC | CASSSSPGSYEQYF
TRBJ1-1 | - | TRBV5-1 | - | TGCGCCAGCAGCTTAGCGTCTATGAACACTGAAGCTTTCTTT | CASSLASMNTEAFF
TRBJ2-5 | - | TRBV5-1 | - | TGCGCCAGCAGCACCGACCCCAGGAAGACCCAGTACTTC | CASSTDPRKTQYF
TRBJ1-3 | - | TRBV7-2 | TRBD1 | TGTGCCAGCAGCTTTTTTTCTCAGGGGGTGGGAAACACCATATATTTT | CASSFFSQGVGNTIYF
TRBJ1-2 | - | TRBV11-2 | TRBD1 | TGTGCCAGCAGCTTAGATTCAGGGGGCGTTCGTGGCTACACCTTC | CASSLDSGGVRGYTF
TRBJ2-7 | - | TRBV15 | TRBD2 | TGTGCCACCAGCAGCGTGACTAGCGGGTTCTACGAGCAGTACTTC | CATSSVTSGFYEQYF
TRBJ1-1 | - | TRBV19 | - | TGTGCCAGTAGTACGAAAACGCAGGGCACTGAAGCTTTCTTT | CASSTKTQGTEAFF
TRBJ2-2 | few | TRBV7-3 | - | TGTGCCAGCAGCGTCGACAGGAACAACGGGGAGCTGTTTTTT | CASSVDRNNGELFF
TRBJ2-5 | - | TRBV7-9 | - | TGTGCCAGCAGCCCCGAACTTGGCGGCTCGGAGACCCAGTACTTC | CASSPELGGSETQYF
TRBJ2-7 | - | TRBV5-1 | TRBD2 | TGCGCCAGCAGCCCCGGGAGCGGGAGGGCCTACGAGCAGTACTTC | CASSPGSGRAYEQYF
TRBJ1-1 | - | TRBV6-1 | TRBD1 | TGTGCCAGCAGCGACCAGGGGGCGCCTGACACTGAAGCTTTCTTT | CASSDQGAPDTEAFF
TRBJ2-3 | - | TRBV5-4 | - | TGTGCCAGCAGCTCTCGGGTGGCGACAGATACGCAGTATTTT | CASSSRVATDTQYF
TRBJ2-5 | - | TRBV20-1 | - | TGCAGTGCCAAAATGGAATTCGAGACCCAGTACTTC | CSAKMEFETQYF
TRBJ1-4 | few | TRBV20-1 | TRBD1 | TGCAGTGCTAGTCGGGCAGGGGGCTCGTCGATGTATGAAAAACTGTTTTTT | CSASRAGGSSMYEKLFF
TRBJ2-3 | few | TRBV7-3 | - | TGTGCCAGCAGCCCCGGGCTAGTAGATACGCAGTATTTT | CASSPGLVDTQYF
TRBJ1-1 | - | TRBV5-1 | TRBD1 | TGCGCCAGCAGCTTAACAGGGGTGGCTGAAGCTTTCTTT | CASSLTGVAEAFF
TRBJ2-2 | few | TRBV11-2 | - | TGTGCCAGCAGCCGGGACTTAAACACCGGGGAGCTGTTTTTT | CASSRDLNTGELFF
TRBJ2-7 | many | TRBV29-1 | TRBD1 | TGCAGCGTCCGGACAGGGGGCTTCTACGAGCAGTACTTC | CSVRTGGFYEQYF